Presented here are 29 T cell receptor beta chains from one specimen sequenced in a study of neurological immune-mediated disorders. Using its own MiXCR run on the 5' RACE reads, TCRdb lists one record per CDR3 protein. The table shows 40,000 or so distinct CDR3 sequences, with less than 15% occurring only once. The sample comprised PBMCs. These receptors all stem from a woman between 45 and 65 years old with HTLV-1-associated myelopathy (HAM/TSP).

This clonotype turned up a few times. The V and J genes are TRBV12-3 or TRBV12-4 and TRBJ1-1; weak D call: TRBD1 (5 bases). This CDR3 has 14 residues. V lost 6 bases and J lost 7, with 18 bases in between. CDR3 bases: TGTGCCAGCAGGCGCGGGACTCGCGGAGGTGAAGCTTTCTTT. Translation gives CASRRGTRGGEAFF.

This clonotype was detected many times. DNA for the CDR3: TGCGCCAGCAGCCCGGGACTAGGGACAGATACGCAGTATTTT. Encoded protein: CASSPGLGTDTQYF. V usage is TRBV5-1 and J usage is TRBJ2-3; 8 nucleotides agree with TRBD2. CDR3 length: 14 residues. Germline assignment: CDR1 SGHRS and CDR2 YFSETQ. The ends lost 4 bases at V and 3 bases at J; junction bases unmatched: 4.

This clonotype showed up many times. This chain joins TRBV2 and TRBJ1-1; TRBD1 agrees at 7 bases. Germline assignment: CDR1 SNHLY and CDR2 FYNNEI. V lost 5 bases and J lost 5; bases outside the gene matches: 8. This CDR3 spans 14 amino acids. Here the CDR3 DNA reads TGTGCCAGCAGTCGACAGGGAATGCGGACTGAAGCTTTCTTT. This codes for CASSRQGMRTEAFF.

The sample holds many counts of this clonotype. CDR3 DNA sequence: TGCAGTGCTTTCCCTAGCGGGGGAGAAGAGACCCAGTACTTC. Amino acids: CSAFPSGGEETQYF. The chain recombines TRBV20-1 with TRBJ2-5; TRBD2 matches 10 bases. Per germline, CDR1 DFQATT and CDR2 SNEGSKA (reference sequence). The V segment lost 5 bases and the J segment 3 bases; nucleotides outside the gene matches: 6. CDR3 length equals 14 residues.

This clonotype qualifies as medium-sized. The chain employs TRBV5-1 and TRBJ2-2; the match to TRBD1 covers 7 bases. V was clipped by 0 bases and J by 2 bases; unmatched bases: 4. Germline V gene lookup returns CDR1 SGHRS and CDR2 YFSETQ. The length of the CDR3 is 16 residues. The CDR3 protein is CASSLVGTVNTGELFF. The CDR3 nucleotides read TGCGCCAGCAGCTTGGTTGGGACAGTAAACACCGGGGAGCTGTTTTTT.

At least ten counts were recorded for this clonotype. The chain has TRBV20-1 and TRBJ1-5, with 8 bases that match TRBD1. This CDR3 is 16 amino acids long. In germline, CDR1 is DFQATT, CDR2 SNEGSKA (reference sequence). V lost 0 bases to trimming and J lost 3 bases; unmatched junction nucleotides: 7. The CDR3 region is CSARDWRQGINQPQHF. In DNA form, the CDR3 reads TGCAGTGCTAGAGATTGGAGACAGGGGATCAATCAGCCCCAGCATTTT.

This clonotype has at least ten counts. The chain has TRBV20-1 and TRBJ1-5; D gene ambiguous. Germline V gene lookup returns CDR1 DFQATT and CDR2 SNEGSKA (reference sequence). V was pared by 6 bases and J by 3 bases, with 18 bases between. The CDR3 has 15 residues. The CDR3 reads CSAQTGISFNQPQHF. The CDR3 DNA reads TGCAGTGCCCAGACCGGCATTTCCTTCAATCAGCCCCAGCATTTT.

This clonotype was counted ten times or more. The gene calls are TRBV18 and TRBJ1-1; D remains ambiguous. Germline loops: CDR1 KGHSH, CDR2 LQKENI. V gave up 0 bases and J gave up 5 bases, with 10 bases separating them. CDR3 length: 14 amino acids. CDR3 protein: CASSPPGLITEAFF. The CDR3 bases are TGTGCCAGCTCACCACCGGGGTTGATTACTGAAGCTTTCTTT.

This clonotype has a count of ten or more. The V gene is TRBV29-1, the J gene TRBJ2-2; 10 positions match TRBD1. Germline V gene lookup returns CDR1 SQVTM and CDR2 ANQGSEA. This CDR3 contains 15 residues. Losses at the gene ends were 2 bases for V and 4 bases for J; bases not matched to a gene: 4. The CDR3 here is CSVETRDRGTGELFF. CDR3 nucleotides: TGCAGCGTTGAAACCCGGGACAGGGGCACCGGGGAGCTGTTTTTT.

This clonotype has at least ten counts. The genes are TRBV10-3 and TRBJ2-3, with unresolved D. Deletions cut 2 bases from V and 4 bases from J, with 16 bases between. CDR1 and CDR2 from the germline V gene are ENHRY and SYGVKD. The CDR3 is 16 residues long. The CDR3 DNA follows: TGTGCCATCAGTGAGGTCGCAGGCCCGGTTTCAGATACGCAGTATTTT. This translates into CAISEVAGPVSDTQYF.

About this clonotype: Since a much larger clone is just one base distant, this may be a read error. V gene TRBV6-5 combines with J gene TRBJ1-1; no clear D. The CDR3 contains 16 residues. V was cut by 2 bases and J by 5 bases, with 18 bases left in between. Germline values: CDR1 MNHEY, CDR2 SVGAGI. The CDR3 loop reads CASSYGGDEVSTEAFF. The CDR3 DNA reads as TGTGCCAGCAGTTACGGTGGTGACGAGGTGTCGACTGAAGCTTTCTTT.

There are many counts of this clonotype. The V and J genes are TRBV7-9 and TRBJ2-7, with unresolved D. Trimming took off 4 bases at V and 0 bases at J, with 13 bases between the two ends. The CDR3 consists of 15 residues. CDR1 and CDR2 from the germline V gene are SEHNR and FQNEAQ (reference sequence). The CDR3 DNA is TGTGCCAGCAGCTCGGGTGGGCGGAGCTCCTACGAGCAGTACTTC. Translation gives CASSSGGRSSYEQYF.

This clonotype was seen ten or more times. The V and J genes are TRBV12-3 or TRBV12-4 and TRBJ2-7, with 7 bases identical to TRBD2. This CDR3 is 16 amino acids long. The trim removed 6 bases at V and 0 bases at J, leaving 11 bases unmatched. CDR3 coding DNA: TGTGCCAGCAGCTGCTTTAGCGGGCGGAGCTCCTACGAGCAGTACGTC. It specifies CASSCFSGRSSYEQYV.

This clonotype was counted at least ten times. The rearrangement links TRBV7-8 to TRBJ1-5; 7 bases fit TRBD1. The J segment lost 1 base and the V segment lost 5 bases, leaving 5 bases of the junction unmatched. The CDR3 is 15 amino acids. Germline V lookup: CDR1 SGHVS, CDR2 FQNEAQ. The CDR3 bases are TGTGCCAGCAGCCAGGGGACAGTAAGCAATCAGCCCCAGCATTTT. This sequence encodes CASSQGTVSNQPQHF.

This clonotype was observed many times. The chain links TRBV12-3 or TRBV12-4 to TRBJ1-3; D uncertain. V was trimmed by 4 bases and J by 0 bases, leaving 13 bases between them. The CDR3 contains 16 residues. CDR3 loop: CASSSPVALSGNTIYF. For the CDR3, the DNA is TGTGCCAGCAGTTCCCCAGTAGCTCTCTCTGGAAACACCATATATTTT.

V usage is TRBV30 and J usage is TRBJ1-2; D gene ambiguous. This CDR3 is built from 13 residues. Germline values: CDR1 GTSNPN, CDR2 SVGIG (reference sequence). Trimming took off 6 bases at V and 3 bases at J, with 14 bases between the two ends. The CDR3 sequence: CACPLDGYYGYTF. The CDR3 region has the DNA TGTGCCTGTCCCCTGGACGGGTACTATGGCTACACCTTC.

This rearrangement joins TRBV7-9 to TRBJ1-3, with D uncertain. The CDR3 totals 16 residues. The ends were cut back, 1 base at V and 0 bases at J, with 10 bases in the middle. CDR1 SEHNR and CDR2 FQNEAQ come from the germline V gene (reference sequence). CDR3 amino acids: CASSLGSAASGNTIYF. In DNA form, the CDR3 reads TGTGCCAGCAGCTTAGGGTCAGCTGCCTCTGGAAACACCATATATTTT.

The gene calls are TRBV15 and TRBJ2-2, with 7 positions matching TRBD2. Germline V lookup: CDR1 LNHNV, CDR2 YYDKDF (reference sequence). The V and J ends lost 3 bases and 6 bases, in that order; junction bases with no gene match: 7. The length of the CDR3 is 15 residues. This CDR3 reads CATSRRTSVAGELFF. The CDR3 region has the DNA TGTGCCACCAGCAGGAGGACTAGTGTAGCCGGGGAGCTGTTTTTT.

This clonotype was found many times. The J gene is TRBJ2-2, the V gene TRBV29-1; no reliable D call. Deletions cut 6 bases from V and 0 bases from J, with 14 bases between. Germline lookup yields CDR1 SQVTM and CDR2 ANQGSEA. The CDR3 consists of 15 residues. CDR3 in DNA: TGCAGCGTGCCCAACCGGAGCTCGAACACCGGGGAGCTGTTTTTT. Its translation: CSVPNRSSNTGELFF.

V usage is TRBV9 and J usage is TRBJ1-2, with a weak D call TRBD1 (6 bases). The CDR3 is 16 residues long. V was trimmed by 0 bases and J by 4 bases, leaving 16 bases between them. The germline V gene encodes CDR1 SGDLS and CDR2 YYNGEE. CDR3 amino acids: CASSVGVGASIYGYTF. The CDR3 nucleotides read TGTGCCAGCAGCGTAGGAGTGGGGGCATCAATCTATGGCTACACCTTC.

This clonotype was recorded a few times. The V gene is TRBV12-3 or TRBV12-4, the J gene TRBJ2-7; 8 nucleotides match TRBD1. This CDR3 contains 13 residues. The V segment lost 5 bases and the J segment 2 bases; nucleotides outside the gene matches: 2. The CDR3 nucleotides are TGTGCCAGCAGTCCGGGACAGGCCTACGAGCAGTACTTC. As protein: CASSPGQAYEQYF.

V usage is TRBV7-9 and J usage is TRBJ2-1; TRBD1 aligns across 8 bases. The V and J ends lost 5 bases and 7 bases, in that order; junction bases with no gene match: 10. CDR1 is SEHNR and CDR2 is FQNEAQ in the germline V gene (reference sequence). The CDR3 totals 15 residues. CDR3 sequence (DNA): TGTGCCAGCAGCCGAACCGGACAGGGTTATAATGAGCAGTTCTTC. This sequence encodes CASSRTGQGYNEQFF.

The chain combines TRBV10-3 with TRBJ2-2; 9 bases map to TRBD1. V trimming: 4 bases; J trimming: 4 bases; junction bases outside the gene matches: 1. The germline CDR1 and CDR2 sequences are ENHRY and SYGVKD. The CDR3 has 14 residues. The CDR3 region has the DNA TGTGCCATCAGTGGGACAGGGGCCACCGGGGAGCTGTTTTTT. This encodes CAISGTGATGELFF.

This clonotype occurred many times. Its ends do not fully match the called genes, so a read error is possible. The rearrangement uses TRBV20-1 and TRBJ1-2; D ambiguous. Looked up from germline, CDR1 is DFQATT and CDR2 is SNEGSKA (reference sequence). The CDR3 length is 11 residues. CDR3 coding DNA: TGCAGTGCTAGAGGGGGTTCCGAAGGGTCCTTC. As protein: CSARGGSEGSF.

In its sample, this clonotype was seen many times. CDR3 nucleotide sequence: TGTGCCAGCAGCTTACAGGGACTAGCGGTCACAGATACGCAGTATTTT. This codes for CASSLQGLAVTDTQYF. The chain links TRBV7-2 to TRBJ2-3, with 11 bases that match TRBD2. CDR3 size: 16 residues. Germline values: CDR1 SGHTA, CDR2 FQGNSA. V dropped 2 bases and J dropped 2; count of bases not matched to a gene: 3.

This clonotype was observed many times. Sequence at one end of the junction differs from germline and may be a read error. The CDR3 DNA sequence: TGTGCTAGCAGCGTCCGGGACGGCCAGTACCAGTTCTTC. As protein: CASSVRDGQYQFF. The gene calls are TRBV7-7 and TRBJ2-1, with D perhaps TRBD1 or TRBD2 (5 bases each). CDR1 and CDR2 (germline): SSHAT, FNYEAQ (reference sequence). The CDR3 sequence is 13 residues long.

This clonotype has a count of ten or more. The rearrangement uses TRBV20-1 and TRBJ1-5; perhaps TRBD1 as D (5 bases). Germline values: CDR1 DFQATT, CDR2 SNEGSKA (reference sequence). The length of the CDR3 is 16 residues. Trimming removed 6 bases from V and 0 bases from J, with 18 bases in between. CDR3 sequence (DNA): TGCAGTGCCTCTCCGGACAAGCCATATAGCAATCAGCCCCAGCATTTT. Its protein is CSASPDKPYSNQPQHF.

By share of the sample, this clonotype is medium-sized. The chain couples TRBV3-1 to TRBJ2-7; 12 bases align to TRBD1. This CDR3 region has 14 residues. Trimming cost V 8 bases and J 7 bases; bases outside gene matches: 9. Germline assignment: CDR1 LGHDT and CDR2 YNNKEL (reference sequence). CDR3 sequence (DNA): TGTGCCAGCCGAAGAGGGACAGGGGGCCATGAGCAGTACTTC. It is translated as CASRRGTGGHEQYF.

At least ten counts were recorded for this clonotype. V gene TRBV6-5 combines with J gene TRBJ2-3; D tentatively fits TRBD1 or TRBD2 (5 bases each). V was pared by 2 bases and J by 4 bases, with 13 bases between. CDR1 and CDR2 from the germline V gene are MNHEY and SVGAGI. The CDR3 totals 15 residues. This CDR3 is CASSYTGPGADTQYF. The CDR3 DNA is TGTGCCAGCAGTTACACAGGACCCGGGGCAGATACGCAGTATTTT.